These T cell receptor beta chains were read from a single sample in a study of response to subunit inactivated influenza vaccine. TCRdb independently ran MiXCR on the RT-PCR reads; one entry per CDR3 protein. The data show more than 400,000 distinct CDR3 sequences, with more than 7% seen just once and around 14% held by the top ten. Source: PBMCs from blood, taken 23 months after vaccination. Every receptor here comes from a man between 50 and 75 years old who received an inactivated influenza vaccine. The CDR3 runs from the conserved cysteine through the conserved F or W. Fields, in order: J gene, V gene, clone size, D gene, CDR3 protein, CDR3 DNA. The D gene is left open where the match is weak. Size is stated for part of the rows, as once, few or many counts, or as a class when the clone is expanded.

J gene: TRBJ1-6
V gene: TRBV10-3
clone size: many
D gene: NA
CDR3 protein: CAISLWGPNSPLHF
CDR3 DNA: TGTGCCATCAGTCTATGGGGTCCGAATTCACCCCTCCACTTT

J gene: TRBJ2-7
V gene: TRBV20-1
clone size: many
D gene: TRBD1
CDR3 protein: CSAPGQGYEQYF
CDR3 DNA: TGCAGTGCTCCGGGACAGGGCTACGAGCAGTACTTC

J gene: TRBJ2-1
V gene: TRBV20-1
clone size: few
D gene: TRBD2
CDR3 protein: CSAPASGQYNEQFF
CDR3 DNA: TGCAGTGCTCCTGCTAGCGGTCAATACAATGAGCAGTTCTTC

J gene: TRBJ2-7
V gene: TRBV3-1
clone size: NA
D gene: NA
CDR3 protein: CASSQSGVLTYEQYF
CDR3 DNA: TGTGCCAGCAGCCAGTCAGGTGTCCTCACCTACGAGCAGTACTTC

J gene: TRBJ2-3
V gene: TRBV6-2/TRBV6-3
clone size: NA
D gene: NA
CDR3 protein: CASRSVRGADTQYF
CDR3 DNA: TGTGCCAGCAGATCCGTCAGAGGGGCAGATACGCAGTATTTT

J gene: TRBJ2-1
V gene: TRBV4-3
clone size: few
D gene: NA
CDR3 protein: CASSQVPLNGEQFF
CDR3 DNA: TGCGCCAGCAGCCAAGTCCCCCTAAACGGTGAGCAGTTCTTC

J gene: TRBJ2-1
V gene: TRBV3-1
clone size: few
D gene: NA
CDR3 protein: CASSQGRIIF
CDR3 DNA: TGTGCCAGCAGCCAAGGTAGGATCATCTTC

J gene: TRBJ2-2
V gene: TRBV20-1
clone size: many
D gene: NA
CDR3 protein: CSAGRTNTGELFF
CDR3 DNA: TGCAGTGCAGGCAGGACGAACACCGGGGAGCTGTTTTTT

J gene: TRBJ1-1
V gene: TRBV6-6
clone size: many
D gene: NA
CDR3 protein: CASSYDGNTEAFF
CDR3 DNA: TGTGCCAGCAGTTACGACGGGAACACTGAAGCTTTCTTT

J gene: TRBJ2-7
V gene: TRBV20-1
clone size: many
D gene: TRBD1
CDR3 protein: CSASPGGRGYEQYF
CDR3 DNA: TGCAGTGCTTCCCCAGGGGGCAGGGGCTACGAGCAGTACTTC

J gene: TRBJ2-7
V gene: TRBV5-1
clone size: few
D gene: NA
CDR3 protein: CASSLAGNREGFAYEQYF
CDR3 DNA: TGCGCCAGCAGCTTGGCCGGTAATCGAGAGGGGTTTGCCTACGAGCAGTACTTC

J gene: TRBJ2-5
V gene: TRBV20-1
clone size: few
D gene: TRBD2
CDR3 protein: CSATLFGTSQETQYF
CDR3 DNA: TGCAGTGCTACCCTATTCGGGACTAGCCAAGAGACCCAGTACTTC

J gene: TRBJ2-3
V gene: TRBV7-2
clone size: few
D gene: TRBD2
CDR3 protein: CASSLAAGGLDTQYF
CDR3 DNA: TGTGCCAGCAGCTTAGCGGCGGGGGGATTAGATACGCAGTATTTT

J gene: TRBJ2-1
V gene: TRBV7-2
clone size: many
D gene: TRBD2
CDR3 protein: CASSLGLAGGPSYNEQFF
CDR3 DNA: TGTGCCAGCAGCTTAGGGCTAGCGGGAGGGCCCTCCTACAATGAGCAGTTCTTC

J gene: TRBJ1-2
V gene: TRBV12-3/TRBV12-4
clone size: many
D gene: NA
CDR3 protein: CASSFDSYYGYTF
CDR3 DNA: TGTGCCAGCAGTTTTGACAGTTACTATGGCTACACCTTC

J gene: TRBJ1-1
V gene: TRBV3-1
clone size: many
D gene: NA
CDR3 protein: CASSHGGTEAFF
CDR3 DNA: TGTGCCAGCAGCCATGGGGGGACTGAAGCTTTCTTT

J gene: TRBJ2-2
V gene: TRBV24-1
clone size: NA
D gene: NA
CDR3 protein: CATSGIPNTGELFF
CDR3 DNA: TGTGCCACCAGTGGTATTCCGAACACCGGGGAGCTGTTTTTT

J gene: TRBJ2-1
V gene: TRBV4-1
clone size: NA
D gene: NA
CDR3 protein: CASSQGKTLGVDNEQFF
CDR3 DNA: TGCGCCAGCAGCCAAGGCAAGACTCTTGGCGTGGACAATGAGCAGTTCTTC

J gene: TRBJ2-3
V gene: TRBV20-1
clone size: few
D gene: NA
CDR3 protein: CSAEGVGTDTQYF
CDR3 DNA: TGCAGTGCGGAGGGAGTCGGCACAGATACGCAGTATTTT

J gene: TRBJ1-2
V gene: TRBV6-2/TRBV6-3
clone size: NA
D gene: NA
CDR3 protein: CASSGEYVRGYTF
CDR3 DNA: TGTGCCAGTTCAGGGGAGTACGTGCGGGGCTACACCTTC

J gene: TRBJ2-1
V gene: TRBV12-3/TRBV12-4
clone size: many
D gene: TRBD2
CDR3 protein: CASSLGGLAGNLEQFF
CDR3 DNA: TGTGCCAGCAGTTTAGGGGGACTAGCGGGGAACCTTGAGCAGTTCTTC

J gene: TRBJ1-5
V gene: TRBV12-3/TRBV12-4
clone size: NA
D gene: TRBD1
CDR3 protein: CASSLGVGQGGNQPQHF
CDR3 DNA: TGTGCCAGCAGTTTAGGGGTCGGACAGGGAGGGAATCAGCCCCAGCATTTT

J gene: TRBJ1-1
V gene: TRBV10-3
clone size: few
D gene: NA
CDR3 protein: CAISESAQGNTEAFF
CDR3 DNA: TGTGCCATCAGTGAGTCGGCCCAGGGAAATACTGAAGCTTTCTTT

J gene: TRBJ2-1
V gene: TRBV5-1
clone size: many
D gene: NA
CDR3 protein: CASSLAGNNEQFF
CDR3 DNA: TGCGCCAGCAGCTTGGCTGGAAACAATGAGCAGTTCTTC